The present entry profiles one TCR beta chain with its context. The data originate from a study of Ad26.COV2.S vaccination and SARS-CoV-2 variants. Looking at the study overall: Intramuscular Ad26.COV2.S at 5x10^10 or 1x10^11 viral particles.

TCRdb keeps only in-frame clones here, not all; method: immunoSEQ multiplex PCR. The sample contains 500,000 or so clones, roughly 87% of which appear only once. With 3 bases removed from V and 4 bases from J, the gap between germline ends came to 15 bases. This CDR3 is 15 amino acids long. Specified treatment: 19 received Ad26.COV2.S at low or high dose, single or two shots; several received placebo; per-sample allocation not given. Samples were taken on day 63 after the first vaccine or placebo injection. The J gene is TRBJ1-2, the V gene TRBV23-1; no definite D call. TRBV23-1 is flagged as an ORF with uncertain function. The clonotype was recovered from a person aged 18-65 years who received the Ad26.COV2.S COVID-19 vaccine or a placebo. The material sequenced was peripheral blood, taken in a trial of Ad26.COV2.S vaccine versus placebo. The CDR3 DNA is TGCGCCAGCAGTCACCCCCACCCGTCGACCTATGGCTACACCTTC. As protein: CASSHPHPSTYGYTF.